The 17 T cell receptor beta chains given below trace back to one sample, sequenced in a study of blood T cell repertoires in COVID-19. Repertoires were generated with immunoSEQ multiplex PCR, while TCRdb's copy carries only in-frame clones and drops some. Of fewer than 250,000 clones in the sample, approximately 80% are singletons; the top ten hold 5.5% to 8%. The specimen was peripheral blood. The receptors derive from a woman aged 55-70 years with active or convalescent COVID-19.

The rearrangement joins TRBV10-3 to TRBJ2-2, with D possibly matching TRBD2 (7 bases). The CDR3 is made up of 15 amino acids. Germline CDR1 ENHRY, CDR2 SYGVKD. V was cut by 4 bases and J by 4 bases, with 13 bases left in between. The CDR3 reads CAISAAGEGTGELFF. The CDR3 DNA is TGTGCCATCAGTGCTGCAGGGGAGGGCACCGGGGAGCTGTTTTTT.

The genes are TRBV6-5 and TRBJ1-2; weak D call: TRBD1 (5 bases). Trimming shortened V by 0 bases and J by 2 bases, and 7 bases separated the two germline ends. Germline V gene data show CDR1 as MNHEY and CDR2 as SVGAGI. The CDR3 is 14 amino acids. For the CDR3, the DNA is TGTGCCAGCAGTTACTCTCGACAGAACTATGGCTACACCTTC. Translation: CASSYSRQNYGYTF.

The V and J genes are TRBV6-6 and TRBJ1-3; the D is unclear. CDR1 MNHNY and CDR2 SVGAGI come from the germline V gene (reference sequence). V lost 3 bases and J 0 bases, leaving 9 bases between the germline ends. CDR3 length: 15 amino acids. The chain's CDR3 is CASSYSARSGNTIYF. Written as DNA, the CDR3 is TGTGCCAGCAGTTATAGCGCACGCTCTGGAAACACCATATATTTT.

The table lists this clone with a count of one. CDR3 loop: CASSLMPSGRTEQFF. In DNA, the CDR3 is TGTGCCAGCAGCTTAATGCCCAGCGGGAGAACTGAGCAGTTCTTC. The rearrangement uses TRBV7-3 and TRBJ2-1, with 8 bases that match TRBD2. CDR1 SGHTA and CDR2 FQGTGA come from the germline V gene. The junction had 8 bases not matched to a gene; V was cut back by 1 base and J by 9 bases. The CDR3 contains 15 residues.

The CDR3 sequence is CASSKEHRGDEKLFF. CDR3 bases: TGTGCCAGCAGCAAAGAGCACAGGGGGGATGAAAAACTGTTTTTT. V gene TRBV21-1 combines with J gene TRBJ1-4; the table's D gene call, TRBD1, was not cross checked with the DNA. TRBV21-1 is described as a pseudogene. The CDR3 has 15 amino acids.

The chain has TRBV28 and TRBJ1-4, with 11 bases identical to TRBD1. The germline CDR1 and CDR2 sequences are MDHEN and SYDVKM. J lost 6 bases, V lost 6 bases, and 6 bases had no gene match. The CDR3 runs to 15 residues. CDR3 nucleotides: TGTGCCAGCAGCCCCCCGGGACAGGGGGATGAAAAACTGTTTTTT. This translates into CASSPPGQGDEKLFF. Based on the CDR3 plus reference TRBV28 and TRBJ1-4, the full variable domain is DVKVTQSSRYLVKRTGEKVFLECVQDMDHENMFWYRQDPGLGLRLIYFSYDVKMKEKGDIPEGYSVSREKKERFSLILESASTNQTSMYLCASSPPGQGDEKLFFGSGTQLSVL.

The chain recombines TRBV7-3 with TRBJ2-1; 13 nucleotides line up with TRBD2. The CDR3 is 16 amino acids. V trimming: 7 bases; J trimming: 9 bases; junction bases outside the gene matches: 12. Germline V CDR1 and CDR2: SGHTA, FQGTGA. In DNA form, the CDR3 reads TGTGCCAGCACCACGGGTGGGACTAGCGGGACTGTTGAGCAGTTCTTC. Amino acid sequence: CASTTGGTSGTVEQFF.

V and J are TRBV27 and TRBJ2-7, with 9 nucleotides matching TRBD1. The V gene end was trimmed by 3 bases and the J gene end by 6 bases; junction bases not matched to a gene: 6. This CDR3 region has 14 residues. Germline assignment: CDR1 MNHEY and CDR2 SMNVEV (reference sequence). CDR3 sequence reads: CASSFYRGLSEQYF. The CDR3, as DNA: TGTGCCAGCAGTTTTTACAGGGGGCTATCCGAGCAGTACTTC.

This rearrangement joins TRBV7-2 to TRBJ2-5; 7 bases fit TRBD2. CDR1 and CDR2 (germline): SGHTA, FQGNSA. The length of the CDR3 is 13 residues. Trimming removed 6 bases from V and 1 base from J; junction bases left unmatched: 2. CDR3 in DNA: TGTGCCAGCAGTTGGACTAGCCAAGAGACCCAGTACTTC. Translating gives CASSWTSQETQYF.

The J gene is TRBJ1-2, the V gene TRBV6-5; TRBD1 matches 7 bases. The CDR3 totals 12 residues. Looked up from germline, CDR1 is MNHEY and CDR2 is SVGAGI. V shed 6 bases and J 8 bases; nucleotides not matched to a gene: 6. CDR3 coding DNA: TGTGCCAGCAGGGAGACAGGGAAGGGCTACACCTTC. Protein sequence: CASRETGKGYTF.

V gene TRBV2 combines with J gene TRBJ2-2, with a tentative D call TRBD2 (6 bases). CDR1 is SNHLY and CDR2 is FYNNEI in the germline V gene. Trimming took off 10 bases at V and 1 base at J, with 13 bases between the two ends. This CDR3 is 14 amino acids long. This CDR3 is CATTGDMNTGELFF. DNA of the CDR3: TGTGCCACCACGGGAGACATGAACACCGGGGAGCTGTTTTTT.

V gene TRBV13 combines with J gene TRBJ1-6; a weak D match, TRBD1 (5 bases). The germline CDR1 and CDR2 sequences are PRHDT and FYEKMQ (reference sequence). V was clipped by 0 bases and J by 5 bases, with 8 bases between them. CDR3 length equals 15 residues. CDR3 sequence: CASSLGDSNNSPLHF. The CDR3 DNA sequence: TGTGCCAGCAGCTTAGGAGACAGCAATAATTCACCCCTCCACTTT. Together with reference TRBV13 and TRBJ1-6, the CDR3 gives the full variable domain: AAGVIQSPRHLIKEKRETATLKCYPIPRHDTVYWYQQGPGQDPQFLISFYEKMQSDKGSIPDRFSAQQFSDYHSELNMSSLELGDSALYFCASSLGDSNNSPLHFGNGTRLTVT.

This clone was observed a few times. The chain couples TRBV19 to TRBJ1-5; no reliable D call. Germline V gives CDR1 LNHDA, CDR2 SQIVND (reference sequence). The CDR3 sequence is 14 residues long. The germline V and J ends were trimmed by 6 bases and 0 bases, with 9 bases remaining between them. The CDR3 coding sequence is TGTGCCAGTAGGTCCTCCTTTAGCAATCAGCCCCAGCATTTT. This codes for CASRSSFSNQPQHF.

The chain recombines TRBV3-1 (or the pseudogene TRBV3-2) with TRBJ2-3; 9 positions match TRBD2. Germline CDR1 is LGHDT and CDR2 is YNNKEL (reference sequence). The J segment lost 3 bases and the V segment lost 4 bases, leaving 5 bases of the junction unmatched. The CDR3 length is 15 residues. The CDR3 spells CASSPGTSRTDTQYF. DNA for the CDR3: TGTGCCAGCAGCCCCGGGACTAGCAGGACAGATACGCAGTATTTT.

The V gene is TRBV24-1, the J gene TRBJ2-3, with TRBD1 identical over 11 bases. The CDR3 has 15 amino acids. Per germline, CDR1 KGHDR and CDR2 SFDVKD. V was pared by 5 bases and J by 4 bases, with 4 bases of the junction left unmatched. CDR3 coding DNA: TGTGCCACCAGTGCATGGACAGGGGGCGCAGATACGCAGTATTTT. Protein: CATSAWTGGADTQYF.

The V gene is TRBV19, the J gene TRBJ1-5, with 8 bases that match TRBD1. CDR1 is LNHDA, CDR2 SQIVND, per germline (reference sequence). V was clipped by 0 bases and J by 5 bases; unmatched bases: 3. The CDR3 spans 15 residues. As DNA, the CDR3 is TGTGCCAGTAGTATAGAAGGACAGGGATATCAGCCCCAGCATTTT. Translating it yields CASSIEGQGYQPQHF.

The chain recombines TRBV30 with TRBJ2-3, with 16 nucleotides matching TRBD2. The J segment lost 7 bases and the V segment lost 3 bases, leaving 7 bases of the junction unmatched. CDR1 GTSNPN and CDR2 SVGIG come from the germline V gene (reference sequence). CDR3 size: 16 residues. CDR3 DNA sequence: TGTGCCTGGAGAAATCCGGGACTAGCGGGAGGGAATACGCAGTATTTT. Its translation is CAWRNPGLAGGNTQYF.